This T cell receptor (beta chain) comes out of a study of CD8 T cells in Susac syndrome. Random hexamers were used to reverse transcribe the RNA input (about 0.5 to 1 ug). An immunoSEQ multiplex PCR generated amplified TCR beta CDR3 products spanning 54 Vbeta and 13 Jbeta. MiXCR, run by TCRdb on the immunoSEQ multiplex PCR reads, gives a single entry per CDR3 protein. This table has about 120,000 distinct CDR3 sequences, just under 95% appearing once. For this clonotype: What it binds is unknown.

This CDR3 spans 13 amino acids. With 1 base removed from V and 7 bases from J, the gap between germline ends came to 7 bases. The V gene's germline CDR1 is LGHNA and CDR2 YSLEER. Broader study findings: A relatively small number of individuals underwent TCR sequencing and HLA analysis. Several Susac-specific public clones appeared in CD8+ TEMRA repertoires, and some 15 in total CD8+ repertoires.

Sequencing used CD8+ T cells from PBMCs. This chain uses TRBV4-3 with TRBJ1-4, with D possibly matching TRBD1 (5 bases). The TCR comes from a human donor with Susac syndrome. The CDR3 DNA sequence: TGCGCCAGCAGCCAAGCTGGGGGTGAAAAACTGTTTTTT. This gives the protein CASSQAGGEKLFF.